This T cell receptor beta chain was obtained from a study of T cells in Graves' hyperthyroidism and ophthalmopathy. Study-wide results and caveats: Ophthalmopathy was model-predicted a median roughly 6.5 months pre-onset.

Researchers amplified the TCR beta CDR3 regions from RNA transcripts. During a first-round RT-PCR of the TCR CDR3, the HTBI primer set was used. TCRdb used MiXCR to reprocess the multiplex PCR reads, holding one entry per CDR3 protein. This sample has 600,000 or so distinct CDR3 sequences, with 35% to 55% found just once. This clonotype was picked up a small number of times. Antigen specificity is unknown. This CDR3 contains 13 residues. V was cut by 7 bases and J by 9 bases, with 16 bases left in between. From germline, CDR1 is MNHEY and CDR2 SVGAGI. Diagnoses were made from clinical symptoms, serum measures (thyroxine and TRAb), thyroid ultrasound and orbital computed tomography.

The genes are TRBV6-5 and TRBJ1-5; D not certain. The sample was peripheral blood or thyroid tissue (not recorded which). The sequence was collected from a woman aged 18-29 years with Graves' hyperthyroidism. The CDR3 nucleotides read TGTGCCAGCATCACCCCTCCGGGTTGGCCCCAGCATTTT. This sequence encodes CASITPPGWPQHF.